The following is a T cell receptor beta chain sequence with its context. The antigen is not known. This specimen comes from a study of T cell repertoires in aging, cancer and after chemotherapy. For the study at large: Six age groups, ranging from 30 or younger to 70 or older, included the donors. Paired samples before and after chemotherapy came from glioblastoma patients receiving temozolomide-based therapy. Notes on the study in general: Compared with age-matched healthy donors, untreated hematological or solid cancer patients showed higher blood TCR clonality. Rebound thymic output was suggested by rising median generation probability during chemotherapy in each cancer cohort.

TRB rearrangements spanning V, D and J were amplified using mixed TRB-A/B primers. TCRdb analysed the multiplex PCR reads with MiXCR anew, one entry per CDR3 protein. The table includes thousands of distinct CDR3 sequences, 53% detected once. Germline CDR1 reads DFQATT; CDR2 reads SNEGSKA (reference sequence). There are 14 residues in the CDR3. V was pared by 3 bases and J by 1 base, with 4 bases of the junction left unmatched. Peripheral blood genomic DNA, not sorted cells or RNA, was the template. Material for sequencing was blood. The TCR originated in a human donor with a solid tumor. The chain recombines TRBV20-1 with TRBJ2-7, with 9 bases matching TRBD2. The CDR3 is CSARHSGGSYEQYF. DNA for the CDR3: TGCAGTGCTAGGCATAGCGGGGGATCCTACGAGCAGTACTTC.